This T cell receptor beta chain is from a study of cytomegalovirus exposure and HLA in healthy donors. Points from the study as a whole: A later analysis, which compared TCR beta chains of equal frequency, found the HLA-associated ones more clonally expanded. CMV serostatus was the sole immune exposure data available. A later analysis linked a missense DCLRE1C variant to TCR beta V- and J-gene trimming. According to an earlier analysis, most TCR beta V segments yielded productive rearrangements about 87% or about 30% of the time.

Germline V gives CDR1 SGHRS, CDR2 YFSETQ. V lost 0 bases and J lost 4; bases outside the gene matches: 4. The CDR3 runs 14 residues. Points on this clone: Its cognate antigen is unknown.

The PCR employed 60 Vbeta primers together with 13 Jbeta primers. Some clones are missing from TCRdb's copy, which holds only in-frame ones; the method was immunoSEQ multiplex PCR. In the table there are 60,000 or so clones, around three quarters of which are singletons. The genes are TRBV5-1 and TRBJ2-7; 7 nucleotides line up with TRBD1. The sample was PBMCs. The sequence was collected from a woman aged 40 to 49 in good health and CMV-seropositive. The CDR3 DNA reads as TGCGCCAGCAGCTTGGCCGCAGGGGGATACGAGCAGTACTTC. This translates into CASSLAAGGYEQYF.